Shown below are 3 T cell receptor beta chains from a single sample sequenced in a study of blood T cell repertoires in COVID-19. Profiled with immunoSEQ multiplex PCR; TCRdb holds only in-frame clones, not every one. The sample yields fewer than 150,000 clones, 70% to 90% seen once. Sequenced sample: peripheral blood. The receptors were sampled from a woman of 80 years or more with acute or convalescent COVID-19.

V is TRBV18 and J is TRBJ2-2; TRBD2 agrees at 8 bases. CDR1 is KGHSH, CDR2 LQKENI, per germline. V dropped 6 bases and J dropped 0; count of bases not matched to a gene: 6. This CDR3 has 16 residues. The CDR3 region is CASSPSGGANTGELFF. The CDR3 bases are TGTGCCAGCTCCCCTTCCGGGGGGGCGAACACCGGGGAGCTGTTTTTT.

The table lists this clone with a count of one. V usage is TRBV7-6 and J usage is TRBJ2-1; 10 nucleotides match TRBD2. After removal of 2 bases from V and 4 bases from J, the junction contained 2 bases not matched to a gene. Germline V gives CDR1 SGHVS, CDR2 FNYEAQ. The CDR3 has 15 residues. DNA of the CDR3: TGTGCCAGCAGCTTACTAGCGGGGGAGTACAATGAGCAGTTCTTC. This sequence encodes CASSLLAGEYNEQFF.

This clone has just one count. This rearrangement joins TRBV18 to TRBJ1-1, with D possibly TRBD1 on 6 matching bases. Trimming took 6 bases from V and 5 from J, leaving 13 bases between them. Looked up from germline, CDR1 is KGHSH and CDR2 is LQKENI. The CDR3 loop spans 13 amino acids. The CDR3 sequence: CASSAGGGTEAFF. The CDR3 DNA follows: TGTGCCAGCTCTGCGGGAGGGGGAACTGAAGCTTTCTTT.